The following is a T cell receptor (beta chain) sequence with its context. This specimen belongs to a study of blood T cell repertoires in COVID-19. Study background: Nucleic acid was either cDNA or gDNA, and it came from T cells, B-cell-depleted T cells, or PBMCs.

In the original analysis: Amplification of reference gene primers was used by the study to estimate nucleated cell counts. The protocol was immunoSEQ multiplex PCR, while the TCRdb copy is restricted to in-frame clones and leaves out a portion. The V and J calls and clone size are taken from that table; D and trimming were inferred from the DNA. The repertoire holds some 68,000 clones, with approximately 90% as singletons. Trimming took 1 base from V and 3 from J, leaving 10 bases between them. Germline V gives CDR1 SGHDN, CDR2 FVKESK. This CDR3 is 15 amino acids long. The origin of this receptor is a man aged 45-65 years with acute or convalescent COVID-19. V usage is TRBV14 and J usage is TRBJ1-3; D gene ambiguous. Specimen: peripheral blood. This CDR3 is CASSQGSPSGNTIYF. In DNA, the CDR3 is TGTGCCAGCAGCCAAGGATCACCCAGTGGAAACACCATATATTTT. Full variable domain (rest looked up from reference TRBV14 and TRBJ1-3): EAGVTQFPSHSVIEKGQTVTLRCDPISGHDNLYWYRRVMGKEIKFLLHFVKESKQDESGMPNNRFLAERTGGTYSTLKVQPAELEDSGVYFCASSQGSPSGNTIYFGEGSWLTVV.